This T cell receptor (beta chain) was recorded in a study of shared clonotypes between healthy human individuals. Study-level information: Those who served as donors were a couple of women and a few men between the ages of 18 and 49.

V was pared by 0 bases and J by 1 base, with 4 bases of the junction left unmatched. Germline V gene data show CDR1 as MGHRA and CDR2 as YSYEKL. The CDR3 extends over 16 amino acids. Using immunoSEQ multiplex PCR, the repertoire was profiled, and TCRdb retains in-frame clones only, with some absent. The repertoire holds millions of clones, around 95% seen once, with 0.1% to 0.15% in the top ten. CD4+ cells were split into CD45RA+ naive and CD45RA-negative memory subsets. The receptor's source is a young man in good health. The specimen sequenced was naive CD4+ T cells sorted from blood. Subset indicated: CD45RA+ positively selected. The chain carries TRBV4-1 and TRBJ2-7; 9 bases are shared with TRBD2. The CDR3 spells CASSQDPAGGSYEQYF. In DNA form, the CDR3 reads TGCGCCAGCAGCCAAGATCCAGCGGGAGGATCCTACGAGCAGTACTTC.